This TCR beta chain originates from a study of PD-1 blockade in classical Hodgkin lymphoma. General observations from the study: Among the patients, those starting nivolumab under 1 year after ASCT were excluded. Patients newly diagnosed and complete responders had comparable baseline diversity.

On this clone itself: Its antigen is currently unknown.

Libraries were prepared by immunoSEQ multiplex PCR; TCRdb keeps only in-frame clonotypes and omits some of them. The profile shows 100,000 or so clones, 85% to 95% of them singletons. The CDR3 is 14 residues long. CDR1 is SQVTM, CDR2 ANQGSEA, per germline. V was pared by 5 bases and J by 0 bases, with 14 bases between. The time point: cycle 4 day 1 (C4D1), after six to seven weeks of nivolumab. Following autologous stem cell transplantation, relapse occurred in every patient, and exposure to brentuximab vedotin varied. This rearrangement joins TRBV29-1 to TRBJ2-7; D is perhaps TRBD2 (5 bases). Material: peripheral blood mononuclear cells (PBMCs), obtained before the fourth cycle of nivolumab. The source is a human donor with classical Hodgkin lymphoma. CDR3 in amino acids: CSVRGRVSSYEQYF. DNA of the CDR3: TGCAGCGTTCGGGGAAGGGTATCCTCCTACGAGCAGTACTTC.